This T cell receptor beta chain comes out of a study of T cell responses to AZD1222 COVID-19 vaccine. Findings and caveats of the study: Spike-specific TCR repertoires showed rising breadth and depth after two AZD1222 doses. Sampled repertoires all dated from after the peak T cell response.

A single count supports this clone. Its specificity is not known. Produced via immunoSEQ multiplex PCR; TCRdb's table is partial and in-frame only. The repertoire includes tens of thousands of clones, 65% to 90% of them detected once, and around 7% sits in the top ten. The source is an adult who received the AZD1222 COVID-19 vaccine. Here the sequenced sample was peripheral blood, taken 28 days after the second AZD1222 dose.

The CDR3 DNA reads as TGTGCCAGCTCGCCGGCCGGGCCCGGCATAGGCTACACCTTC. Protein: CASSPAGPGIGYTF. This rearrangement joins TRBV18 to TRBJ1-2; the D is unclear. CDR3 size: 14 residues. V was cut by 6 bases and J by 8 bases, with 19 bases left in between. CDR1 is KGHSH, CDR2 LQKENI, per germline.